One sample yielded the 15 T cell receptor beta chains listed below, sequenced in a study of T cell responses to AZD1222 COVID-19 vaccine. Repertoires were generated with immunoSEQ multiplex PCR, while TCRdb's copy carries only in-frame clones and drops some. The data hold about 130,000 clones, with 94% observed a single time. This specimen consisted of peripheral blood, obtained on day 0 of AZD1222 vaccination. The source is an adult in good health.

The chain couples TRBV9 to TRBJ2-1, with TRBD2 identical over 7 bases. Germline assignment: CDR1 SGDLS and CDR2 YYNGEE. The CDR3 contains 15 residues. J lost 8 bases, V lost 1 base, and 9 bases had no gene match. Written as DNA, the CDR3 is TGTGCCAGCAGCGTAAATCCTAGGGAGGGTTATGAGCAGTTCTTC. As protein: CASSVNPREGYEQFF.

CDR3 sequence: CASSEGDRDQPQHF. As DNA, the CDR3 is TGTGCCAGCAGTGAAGGGGACAGGGATCAGCCCCAGCATTTT. This sequence joins TRBV2 and TRBJ1-5; 9 positions agree with TRBD1. CDR1 and CDR2 from the germline V gene are SNHLY and FYNNEI. There are 14 residues in the CDR3. Germline trimming cut 1 base from V and 5 bases from J; bases unmatched to any gene: 0.

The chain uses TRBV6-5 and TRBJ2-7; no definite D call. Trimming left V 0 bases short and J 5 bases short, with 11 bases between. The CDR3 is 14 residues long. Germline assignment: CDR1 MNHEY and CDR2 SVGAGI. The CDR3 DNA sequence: TGTGCCAGCAGTTACTCCCTGTTTTCCAACGAGCAGTACTTC. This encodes CASSYSLFSNEQYF.

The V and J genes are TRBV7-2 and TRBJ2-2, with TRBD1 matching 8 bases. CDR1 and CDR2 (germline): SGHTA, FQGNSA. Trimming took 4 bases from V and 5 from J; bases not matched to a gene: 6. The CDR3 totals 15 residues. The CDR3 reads CASSSQGAQTGELFF. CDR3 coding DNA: TGTGCCAGCAGCTCCCAGGGGGCTCAGACCGGGGAGCTGTTTTTT.

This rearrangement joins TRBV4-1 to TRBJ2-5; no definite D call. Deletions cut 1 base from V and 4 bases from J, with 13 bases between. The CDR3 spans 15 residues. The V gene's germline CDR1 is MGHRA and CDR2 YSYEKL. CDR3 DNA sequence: TGCGCCAGCAGCCAAGTAGCTGGAGATGGAGAGACCCAGTACTTC. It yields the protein CASSQVAGDGETQYF.

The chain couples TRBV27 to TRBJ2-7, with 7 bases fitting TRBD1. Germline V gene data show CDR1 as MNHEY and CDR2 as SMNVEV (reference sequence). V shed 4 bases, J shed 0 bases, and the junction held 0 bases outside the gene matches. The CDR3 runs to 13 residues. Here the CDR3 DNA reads TGTGCCAGCAGTTGGACAGGCTCCTACGAGCAGTACTTC. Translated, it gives CASSWTGSYEQYF.

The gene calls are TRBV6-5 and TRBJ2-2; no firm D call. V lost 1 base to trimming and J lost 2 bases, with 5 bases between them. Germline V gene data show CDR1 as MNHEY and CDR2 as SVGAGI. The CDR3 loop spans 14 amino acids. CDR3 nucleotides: TGTGCCAGCAGTTACTTGGTTAACACCGGGGAGCTGTTTTTT. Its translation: CASSYLVNTGELFF.

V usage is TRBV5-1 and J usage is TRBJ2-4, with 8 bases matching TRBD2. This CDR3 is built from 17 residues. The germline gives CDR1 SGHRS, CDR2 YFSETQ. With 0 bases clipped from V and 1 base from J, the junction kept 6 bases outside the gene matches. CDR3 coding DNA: TGCGCCAGCAGCTTGGGGCAAGCGGGAGTGGCCAAAAACATTCAGTACTTC. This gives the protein CASSLGQAGVAKNIQYF.

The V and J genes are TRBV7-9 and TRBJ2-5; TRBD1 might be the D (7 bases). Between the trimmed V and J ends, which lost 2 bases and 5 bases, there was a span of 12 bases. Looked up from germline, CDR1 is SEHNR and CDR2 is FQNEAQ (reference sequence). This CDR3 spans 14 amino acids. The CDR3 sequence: CASSLQGGTETQYF. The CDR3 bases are TGTGCCAGCAGCTTACAGGGGGGCACGGAGACCCAGTACTTC.

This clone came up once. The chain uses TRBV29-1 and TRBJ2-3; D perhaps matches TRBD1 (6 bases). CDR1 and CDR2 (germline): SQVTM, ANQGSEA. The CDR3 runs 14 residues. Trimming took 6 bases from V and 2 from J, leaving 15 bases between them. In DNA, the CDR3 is TGCAGCGTCGTTGGACAGTTACCCACAGATACGCAGTATTTT. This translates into CSVVGQLPTDTQYF.

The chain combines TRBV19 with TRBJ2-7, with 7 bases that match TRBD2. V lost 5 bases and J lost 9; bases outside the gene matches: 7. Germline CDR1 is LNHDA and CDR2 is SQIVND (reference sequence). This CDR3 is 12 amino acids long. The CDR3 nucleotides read TGTGCCAGTAGTGGGGACTACTCCGGGCAGTACTTC. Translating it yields CASSGDYSGQYF.

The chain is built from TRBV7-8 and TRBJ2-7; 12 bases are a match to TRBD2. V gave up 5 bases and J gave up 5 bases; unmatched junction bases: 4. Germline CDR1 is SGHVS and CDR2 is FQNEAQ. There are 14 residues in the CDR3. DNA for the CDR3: TGTGCCAGCAGCCCCCGACTAGCGGGAGACGAGCAGTACTTC. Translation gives CASSPRLAGDEQYF.

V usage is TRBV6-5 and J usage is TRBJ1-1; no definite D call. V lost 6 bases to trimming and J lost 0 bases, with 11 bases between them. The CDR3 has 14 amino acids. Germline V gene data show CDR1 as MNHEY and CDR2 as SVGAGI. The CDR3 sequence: CASSSRTMNTEAFF. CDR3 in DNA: TGTGCCAGCAGCTCAAGGACCATGAACACTGAAGCTTTCTTT.

The CDR3 DNA sequence: TGCGCCAGCCGACTATTGGGACGGCCATACGAGCAGTACTTC. This translates into CASRLLGRPYEQYF. This chain uses TRBV5-1 with TRBJ2-7; D could derive from TRBD1 or TRBD2 (5 bases each). Deletions cut 7 bases from V and 4 bases from J, with 18 bases between. CDR1 and CDR2 (germline): SGHRS, YFSETQ. CDR3 size: 14 residues.

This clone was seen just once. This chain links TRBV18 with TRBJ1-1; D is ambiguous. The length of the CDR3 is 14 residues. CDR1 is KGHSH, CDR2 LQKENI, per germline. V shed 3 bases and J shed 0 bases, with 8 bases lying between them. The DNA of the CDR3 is TGTGCCAGCTCACCGTCGGGGTTGAACACTGAAGCTTTCTTT. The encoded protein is CASSPSGLNTEAFF.